This T cell receptor beta chain was retrieved from a study of blood T cells in healthy people across ages. The authors ran a second PCR of 7 to 11 cycles using a sample-barcoded 5' primer and a J-beta primer mix. Using its own MiXCR run on the 5' RACE reads, TCRdb lists one record per CDR3 protein. The sample consists of approximately 800,000 distinct CDR3 sequences, 20% to 30% of them appearing once. The CDR3 runs to 14 residues. The trim removed 4 bases at V and 4 bases at J, leaving 6 bases unmatched. This same sample was also taken into another study, of T cells of mothers and their children.

Sample: blood. The rearrangement uses TRBV12-3 or TRBV12-4 and TRBJ1-2; 7 bases line up with TRBD1. This sequence originates from a boy younger than 18 in good health. In DNA form, the CDR3 reads TGTGCCAGCAGTTCGGACAGGCCTTTCTATGGCTACACCTTC. It yields the protein CASSSDRPFYGYTF.